This T cell receptor beta chain emerged from a study of cytomegalovirus exposure and HLA in healthy donors (dated by TCRdb to 2017 to 2019). Study-wide context: An earlier analysis of approximately 590 of the donors reported roughly 300 Gb of sequence data and some 120 million unique TCR beta sequences from about 180 million T cells. An early release that covered about 600 HLA-typed donors contained about 300 gigabases of sequencing data and tens of millions of unique TCR sequences. Among the approximately 400 genotyped donors, around 79% belonged to the genetic ancestry cluster associated with self-reported Caucasian donors. The study aimed to test whether cataloging public T cell receptors could reveal signatures of past pathogen exposure. The T cell repertoires of about 700 subjects were profiled by immunosequencing and related to cytomegalovirus serostatus. A separate validation cohort of 100 to 150 different subjects was used in addition to the roughly 670-subject first cohort. To predict cytomegalovirus infection status, the study brought together high-throughput TCR immunosequencing, statistical association of individual TCRs with disease status, and machine learning. To study patterns of TCR occurrence, a later analysis re-analyzed previously published TCR beta repertoires from around 670 donors and added high-resolution HLA genotyping. The later analysis used no new phenotypic data to find candidate immune exposures, relying instead on TCR beta sequences and their occurrence across donors. To decide whether each TCR beta V gene segment behaved as functional or pseudogenic, an earlier analysis of approximately 620 of the donors relied on high-throughput TCR beta sequencing. Donor age, sex, ethnicity and CMV serostatus were compiled together with the repertoire data. In a later genetic analysis, genome-wide SNP genotypes for about 55% of the roughly 670 donors were used, and that subset was treated as a discovery cohort. All discovery cohort repertoires had been generated on a single sequencing platform. Both class I and class II loci were covered by HLA typing, at four-digit resolution. The number of typed donors differed by locus: about 629-630 for A, B, C, DRB1 and DQB1; 500 to 550 for DQA1; some 590 for DPA1; and about 470 for DPB1. Four or five DR-DQ haplotypes were handled as single units for association and clustering, since linkage in the cohort was strong. Among 300 to 450 genotyped donors of the cohort, an average of roughly 240,000 unique TCR beta nucleotide sequences were sequenced per donor, 15% to 20% of them non-productive. What the work shows at the level of the full study, not this receptor alone: For the cohort, immune exposure information was limited to CMV serostatus. Specific HLA alleles were associated with 15,000 to 20,000 TCR beta sequences at a false discovery rate of 0.05 in a later analysis. A few of the identified cytomegalovirus-associated TCR beta chains were confirmed in vitro to be specific for cytomegalovirus antigens. The cohort was sequenced for TCR beta chains only, and without alpha or paired-chain data the features that could be detected were limited. The authors suggested that the approach could potentially be generalized to other disease states and immunological phenotypes. In a later genetic analysis, a missense DCLRE1C variant was associated with V-gene and J-gene trimming of TCR beta chains, and the association was replicated in an independent cohort. HLA typing was unavailable for some donors at each locus, so association tests used only the typed subset. In a later analysis, the rate of TCR association differed among HLA loci, with DRB1 alleles having the most associated TCRs and HLA-C alleles having the fewest. An earlier analysis of approximately 530 of the donors showed that most TCR beta V segments appeared in productive rearrangements either about 90% or about 30% of the time, which broadly matched IMGT annotations. Strong co-occurrence of HLA alleles, especially DR and DQ, made assigning TCR associations to individual alleles difficult. Compared with the roughly 600-donor mean, donors in an Asian-associated ancestry cluster had fewer N-insertions in productive TCRs, according to a later genetic analysis. Because counts were too low, about 15 rarely observed V segments, including chromosome 9 orphons, were left out of the earlier analysis of some 640 of the donors. A group of highly shared sequence variants was considered likely to be a technical artifact of the sequencing pipeline. Correlated functional status among segregating V segments might be attributable to linkage disequilibrium, but an unknown experimental factor could not be ruled out. Presence/absence analyses assumed roughly uniform sequencing depth across donors, an assumption that may not hold. A further reported finding was that TCR beta sequences accurately predicted the HLA-A and HLA-B alleles for most subjects in the first cohort. According to a later analysis, parvovirus B19, influenza, CMV and Epstein-Barr virus appeared linked to several top co-occurrence clusters. Cytomegalovirus status was reported to be diagnosed by the classifier with high specificity and sensitivity in both the original and validation cohorts. A later analysis found that HLA-associated TCR beta chains were more clonally expanded and had lower generation probabilities than equally common non-associated chains. Most CMV-associated TCR beta chains appeared to be HLA-restricted in a later analysis, and the HLA associations seemed to be driven largely by CMV exposure. The study gave a list of some 150 TCR beta chains associated with cytomegalovirus. Most TCR sequences were observed very rarely across donors, whereas some public TCRs were present in many individuals.

A word on this clone: The specificity of this receptor is unknown. No per-base quality is available; no much larger clone lies one base away. Other DNA sequences within the sample encode an identical CDR3.

The library was produced with the immunoSEQ multiplex PCR assay. The multiplex PCR relied on a mix of 60 forward primers for TCR Vbeta segments and 13 reverse primers for TCR Jbeta segments. Amplification of the CDR3 region of rearranged TCR beta genes was performed with a multiplex PCR assay on genomic DNA. The Illumina HiSeq System was used to sequence the amplified TCR beta libraries as 87-base-pair reads. In the source study's methods: Across the 700 or so repertoires, a later analysis counted approximately 75 million unique TCR beta chains, around 11 million of which were shared by at least two donors. To remove PCR and sequencing errors, raw reads were error-corrected and collapsed into unique sequences using a nearest-neighbor algorithm that merged closely related sequences. CDR3 sequences were aligned to IMGT reference sequences to assign V, D and J gene segments. For a sequence to be retained, at least a six-nucleotide match to both a V gene segment and a J gene segment was required. A rearrangement was called productive if the CDR3 had no stop codons and remained in frame with V and J, and every other rearrangement was called non-productive. Following IMGT convention, CDR3 was defined as the stretch from the second conserved V-encoded cysteine to the conserved J-encoded phenylalanine. The earlier analysis of about 570 of the donors excluded any sequence lacking an unambiguous match to a single V gene segment. In an earlier analysis of about 590 of the donors, a V segment was called functional when productive rearrangements were above 56.7%, and segregating when the standard deviation between donors exceeded 5%. To diagnose cytomegalovirus status from the catalog of TCR beta chain sequences, a statistical classification framework was built. V and J gene assignment, in a later analysis, came from comparing TCR nucleotide sequences with IMGT/GENE-DB human TR gene sequences. Using the TCRdist pipeline, a later analysis assigned CDR3 sequences along with most-parsimonious VDJ recombination scenarios. In a later analysis, every TCR beta chain was defined by the combination of its CDR3 amino acid sequence and its V-gene family, and reads without a unique V-gene family were dropped. In a later analysis, 500 to 650 highly shared, low-generation-probability nucleotide sequences were removed to address suspected cross-contamination and a sequencing artifact. In a later analysis, a clonal expansion index for each public chain was calculated from normalized within-repertoire ranks of inferred template counts. In a later analysis, generation probabilities were computed using a VDJ recombination model fitted to out-of-frame rearrangements, and the results were checked against IGoR. A later analysis scored TCR-TCR, TCR-HLA and TCR-CMV co-occurrence with hypergeometric tests, applying a repertoire-size bias correction to TCR pairs. A later analysis estimated false discovery rates by permuting HLA or CMV assignments 20 times. In a later analysis, co-occurring TCRs were grouped using DBSCAN, with TCRdist sequence similarity added in when clustering inside HLA-allele-positive subsets. Repertoires with fewer than 30,000 or more than 120,000 public chains, plus five repertoires with anomalous nucleotide sharing, were excluded from co-occurrence clustering. The source is immuneACCESS, and TCRdb retained only in-frame sequences with V and J called. Part of the clones is not carried over; for the studies checked, unresolved V genes explain less than half of this, and the remainder is unexplained. Clone size and the V and J calls come from that table; the DNA yielded D and trimming. For this sample there are 200,000 or so clones; 80% to 85% appear just once. The biggest ten clones account for approximately 0.25% of the sample.

The cohort was made up of 666 healthy bone marrow donors. All cohort members were sampled while nominally healthy, although unrecorded immune exposures were likely present. The donor was CMV seronegative and was included in the group of hundreds of seronegative cohort members. Each donor provided a peripheral blood sample, and peripheral blood mononuclear cells were used for TCR beta sequencing. The Qiagen DNeasy Blood Extraction Kit was used to extract genomic DNA from the blood cell samples. The origin of this receptor is a boy aged 10-17 years in good health and CMV-seronegative. Sequencing was done on a sample of PBMCs.

The nucleotide sequence is TGTGCCAGCAGTGACAGGGGGACCTTTAGCAATCAGCCCCAGCATTTT. This sequence encodes CASSDRGTFSNQPQHF. This chain joins TRBV2 to TRBJ1-5, with 7 bases aligning to TRBD1. CDR1 and CDR2, looked up from the germline V gene, are SNHLY and FYNNEI. V and J are trimmed by 3 bases and 0 bases, and the gene matches miss 5 bases of the junction. The CDR3, from cysteine to phenylalanine, totals 16 residues. Only the CDR3 part of the read is kept: 48 bases, read in frame from the first base.